The sequence of this TCR beta chain was determined in a study of shared clonotypes between healthy human individuals. The CDR3 loop spans 13 amino acids. Germline V gives CDR1 KGHSH, CDR2 LQKENI. V dropped 3 bases and J dropped 10 bases, with 13 bases sitting between them. Healthy and HIV-negative, the adult donors had no recent acute infections or vaccinations. With unsorted samples, genomic DNA was obtained from about 90 million PBMCs. Researchers ran the assay at a deep level. Unsorted PBMC DNA went through sequencing on ten immunoSEQ deep assay plates. Sequencing used immunoSEQ multiplex PCR; TCRdb keeps in-frame clones, though not all of them. This sample has about 490,000 clones, with less than 80% found just once.

The chain recombines TRBV18 with TRBJ1-5; D not resolved. The receptor was isolated from a woman in her thirties or forties in good health. Some clones in this sample may be carry-over from other donors' samples. The sequencing sample was made of PBMCs. CDR3 sequence reads: CASSPTLTGPQHF. The CDR3 nucleotides read TGTGCCAGCTCACCGACACTCACGGGTCCCCAGCATTTT.